Below, 31 T cell receptor beta chains from the same sample are listed, as sequenced in a study of blood T cell repertoires in COVID-19 (dated by TCRdb to 2018 to 2020). The library was built by means of the immunoSEQ multiplex PCR assay. TCRdb provides this immuneACCESS table in a form limited to in-frame rearrangements. Some clones are lacking; in checked studies, under half of them reflect an unresolved V gene, and why the rest are absent is not known. The sample data list 440,000 or so clones, and about 88% of these were observed just once. The ten biggest clones cover under 2% of the sample. What was sequenced was peripheral blood. These TCRs come from a woman aged 40 to 50 with COVID-19, enrolled during active disease.

The rearrangement joins TRBV9 to TRBJ1-5; possibly TRBD1 for D (5 bases). The CDR3 is 13 amino acids. Trimming stripped 0 bases from V and 16 bases from J, with 17 bases between. Germline CDR1 reads SGDLS; CDR2 reads YYNGEE. The CDR3 is CASSVADKDTLHF. Here the CDR3 DNA reads TGTGCCAGCAGCGTAGCCGATAAGGACACCCTACATTTT.

The chain recombines TRBV7-2 with TRBJ2-5, with D perhaps TRBD2 (5 bases). Trimming removed 5 bases at V and 4 bases at J, with 5 bases between. Germline values: CDR1 SGHTA, CDR2 FQGNSA. The CDR3 spans 11 residues. The CDR3 sequence is CASSRGETQYF. CDR3 nucleotide sequence: TGTGCCAGCAGCCGGGGAGAGACCCAGTACTTC.

The J gene is TRBJ1-4, the V gene TRBV7-2; TRBD1 matches 8 bases. The length of the CDR3 is 16 residues. The germline CDR1 and CDR2 sequences are SGHTA and FQGNSA. The J segment lost 2 bases and the V segment lost 3 bases, leaving 5 bases of the junction unmatched. The CDR3 spells CASSFQGARTNEKLFF. In DNA, the CDR3 is TGTGCCAGCAGCTTCCAGGGGGCTCGGACTAATGAAAAACTGTTTTTT.

The rearrangement uses TRBV27 and TRBJ1-5, with TRBD1 matching over 8 bases. V lost 4 bases and J lost 9; bases outside the gene matches: 5. Germline V lookup: CDR1 MNHEY, CDR2 SMNVEV (reference sequence). The CDR3 extends over 13 amino acids. The CDR3 is CASSSTGAGPQHF. CDR3 bases: TGTGCCAGCAGTTCGACAGGGGCAGGGCCCCAGCATTTT.

This sequence joins TRBV2 and TRBJ1-1, with TRBD1 matching 8 bases. In germline, CDR1 is SNHLY, CDR2 FYNNEI. The CDR3 is made up of 15 amino acids. V shed 6 bases and J 6 bases; nucleotides not matched to a gene: 12. The CDR3 nucleotides are TGTGCCAGCAGAGACCTCGTGACAGGGGTCGCTGAAGCTTTCTTT. Translation: CASRDLVTGVAEAFF.

This chain links TRBV27 with TRBJ1-4, with D possibly being TRBD1 (6 bases). Germline lookup yields CDR1 MNHEY and CDR2 SMNVEV (reference sequence). Trimming stripped 1 base from V and 4 bases from J, with 19 bases between. The CDR3 is made up of 18 amino acids. CDR3 in DNA: TGTGCCAGCAGTTTATTTACCCCCCAGGGGAGAGTTAATGAAAAACTGTTTTTT. Its translation: CASSLFTPQGRVNEKLFF.

The V call is TRBV11-2, the J call TRBJ2-3; 9 nucleotides line up with TRBD1. The CDR3 consists of 17 residues. Germline CDR1 reads SGHAT; CDR2 reads FQNNGV. V was pared by 4 bases and J by 3 bases, with 11 bases of the junction left unmatched. The CDR3, as DNA: TGTGCCAGCAGCTCCGGGACAGGGCAATCCCCTACAGATACGCAGTATTTT. Translating it yields CASSSGTGQSPTDTQYF. Variable domain in full (rest from reference TRBV11-2 and TRBJ2-3): EAGVAQSPRYKIIEKRQSVAFWCNPISGHATLYWYQQILGQGPKLLIQFQNNGVVDDSQLPKDRFSAERLKGVDSTLKIQPAKLEDSAVYLCASSSGTGQSPTDTQYFGPGTRLTVL.

V is TRBV10-3 and J is TRBJ1-6, with D maybe TRBD1 (6 bases). CDR3 size: 17 residues. Germline CDR1 is ENHRY and CDR2 is SYGVKD. V was cut by 4 bases and J by 6 bases, with 19 bases left in between. In DNA, the CDR3 is TGTGCCATCAGTGGTAACCCAGGGGTCGGTACTAATTCACCCCTCCACTTT. Translated: CAISGNPGVGTNSPLHF.

This rearrangement joins TRBV28 to TRBJ1-5, with 10 bases identical to TRBD1. CDR3 length: 15 amino acids. CDR1 and CDR2 (germline): MDHEN, SYDVKM. The J segment lost 7 bases and the V segment lost 4 bases, leaving 7 bases of the junction unmatched. CDR3 region: CASSSRGTGEQPQHF. DNA for the CDR3: TGTGCCAGCAGTTCCCGCGGGACAGGGGAGCAGCCCCAGCATTTT.

This clone has just one count. This chain joins TRBV7-3 and TRBJ1-6; the D gene is possibly TRBD1 (6 bases). The CDR3 contains 15 residues. From germline, CDR1 is SGHTA and CDR2 FQGTGA. Trimming shortened V by 5 bases and J by 6 bases, and 14 bases separated the two germline ends. The DNA for the CDR3 is TGTGCCAGCAGCCTCGTGGGGACAACTAATTCACCCCTCCACTTT. It codes for CASSLVGTTNSPLHF.

V and J are TRBV5-4 and TRBJ1-3; 7 bases are a match to TRBD1. This CDR3 has 16 residues. Per germline, CDR1 SGHNT and CDR2 YYREEE (reference sequence). After removal of 4 bases from V and 1 base from J, the junction contained 8 bases not matched to a gene. CDR3 in DNA: TGTGCCAGCAGCATACAGGGGAGGATATCTGGAAACACCATATATTTT. Translating gives CASSIQGRISGNTIYF.

This chain connects TRBV24-1 to TRBJ2-1, with TRBD2 identical over 9 bases. Trimming cost V 3 bases and J 5 bases; bases outside gene matches: 10. Looked up from germline, CDR1 is KGHDR and CDR2 is SFDVKD. The length of the CDR3 is 17 residues. The DNA of the CDR3 is TGTGCCACCAGTGATCATGGACTAGCGCAACCCCACAATGAGCAGTTCTTC. Encoded protein: CATSDHGLAQPHNEQFF.

This clone has more than one count but fewer than ten. The chain combines TRBV2 with TRBJ1-1; D is undetermined. The CDR3 covers 14 residues. Germline-derived CDR1 and CDR2 are SNHLY and FYNNEI. The germline V and J ends were trimmed by 4 bases and 1 base, with 10 bases remaining between them. The CDR3 loop is CASSANLRNTEAFF. CDR3 in DNA: TGTGCCAGCAGTGCGAACCTTAGGAACACTGAAGCTTTCTTT. The whole variable domain, remainder taken from reference TRBV2 and TRBJ1-1, is EPEVTQTPSHQVTQMGQEVILRCVPISNHLYFYWYRQILGQKVEFLVSFYNNEISEKSEIFDDQFSVERPDGSNFTLKIRSTKLEDSAMYFCASSANLRNTEAFFGQGTRLTVV.

The chain joins TRBV4-2 to TRBJ2-3, with 8 nucleotides matching TRBD2. With V trimmed by 1 base and J by 3 bases, 3 bases remained unmatched. Looked up from germline, CDR1 is LGHNA and CDR2 is YNFKEQ. This CDR3 has 15 amino acids. The CDR3 loop reads CASSQGGLATDTQYF. The DNA for the CDR3 is TGTGCCAGCAGCCAAGGAGGACTAGCAACAGATACGCAGTATTTT.

The chain carries TRBV18 and TRBJ2-5; D possibly corresponds to TRBD1 (6 bases). CDR3 length: 14 amino acids. V dropped 3 bases and J dropped 1 base, with 9 bases sitting between them. CDR1 KGHSH and CDR2 LQKENI come from the germline V gene. The CDR3 region is CASSPQTGQETQYF. CDR3 DNA sequence: TGTGCCAGCTCACCGCAGACAGGCCAAGAGACCCAGTACTTC.

This clone was seen a few times. This chain uses TRBV3-1 (or the pseudogene TRBV3-2) with TRBJ1-2, with 10 positions matching TRBD1. V dropped 3 bases and J dropped 7; count of bases not matched to a gene: 8. The germline gives CDR1 LGHDT, CDR2 YNNKEL (reference sequence). The CDR3 runs to 15 residues. The CDR3 is CASSQGGQGYRGYTF. The DNA of the CDR3 is TGTGCCAGCAGCCAGGGGGGACAGGGGTATCGTGGCTACACCTTC.

This clone was detected a few times. The chain is built from TRBV3-1 (or the pseudogene TRBV3-2) and TRBJ2-6; D gene unclear. V lost 4 bases to trimming and J lost 0 bases, with 4 bases between them. The length of the CDR3 is 14 residues. CDR1 is LGHDT and CDR2 is YNNKEL in the germline V gene (reference sequence). The CDR3 bases are TGTGCCAGCAGCCCCATCTCTGGGGCCAACGTCCTGACTTTC. Residues: CASSPISGANVLTF.

About this clone itself: The same CDR3 also results from other DNA sequences found in this sample. This sequence joins TRBV30 and TRBJ1-5, with D perhaps matching TRBD1 (6 bases). CDR1 is GTSNPN, CDR2 SVGIG, per germline (reference sequence). Trimming left V 2 bases short and J 2 bases short, with 7 bases between. The CDR3 contains 13 residues. In DNA, the CDR3 is TGTGCCTGGAGTCGGACAGGCAATCAGCCCCAGCATTTT. This translates into CAWSRTGNQPQHF.

This clone turned up a few times. The DNA for the CDR3 is TGTGCCAGCAGCTCAGGTCTCGGACAAACGTATGGCTACACCTTC. This translates into CASSSGLGQTYGYTF. The chain joins TRBV7-2 to TRBJ1-2, with D possibly matching TRBD1 (5 bases). The CDR3 spans 15 residues. CDR1 and CDR2 (germline): SGHTA, FQGNSA. V dropped 4 bases and J dropped 5 bases, with 17 bases sitting between them.

The chain couples TRBV3-1 (or the pseudogene TRBV3-2) to TRBJ2-3, with 9 bases aligning to TRBD2. Trimming removed 0 bases from V and 5 bases from J; junction bases left unmatched: 3. The CDR3 spans 15 residues. CDR1 is LGHDT, CDR2 YNNKEL, per germline (reference sequence). The CDR3 loop reads CASSQETSGLDTQYF. In DNA, the CDR3 is TGTGCCAGCAGCCAAGAGACTAGCGGTTTAGATACGCAGTATTTT.

This chain joins TRBV11-3 and TRBJ1-6, with TRBD1 as a possible D gene (5 bases). The CDR3 has 13 residues. The V and J ends lost 3 bases and 8 bases respectively, with 8 bases between them. In germline, CDR1 is SGHNT, CDR2 YENEEA. CDR3 bases: TGTGCCAGCAGCTTCGGGACTGATTCACCCCTCCACTTT. Its protein is CASSFGTDSPLHF.

The rearrangement uses TRBV18 and TRBJ2-3; D is possibly TRBD1 (6 bases). Germline loops: CDR1 KGHSH, CDR2 LQKENI. The CDR3 extends over 18 amino acids. Trimming stripped 1 base from V and 5 bases from J, with 22 bases between. Written as DNA, the CDR3 is TGTGCCAGCTCACCACGGAGAGTCAGGGGAAGTATAGGAGATACGCAGTATTTT. Protein sequence: CASSPRRVRGSIGDTQYF. Combining the CDR3 with reference TRBV18 and TRBJ2-3 gives the whole variable domain NAGVMQNPRHLVRRRGQEARLRCSPMKGHSHVYWYRQLPEEGLKFMVYLQKENIIDESGMPKERFSAEFPKEGPSILRIQQVVRGDSAAYFCASSPRRVRGSIGDTQYFGPGTRLTVL.

V is TRBV19 and J is TRBJ1-1, with D perhaps matching TRBD1 (5 bases). Looked up from germline, CDR1 is LNHDA and CDR2 is SQIVND (reference sequence). With 1 base removed from V and 10 bases from J, the gap between germline ends came to 16 bases. The CDR3 loop spans 14 amino acids. The CDR3 sequence: CASSIGGRQGGAFF. CDR3 nucleotides: TGTGCCAGTAGTATAGGGGGCCGTCAGGGTGGAGCTTTCTTT.

This chain links TRBV5-1 with TRBJ1-2, with D unresolved. Germline V gene data show CDR1 as SGHRS and CDR2 as YFSETQ. Trimming cost V 0 bases and J 8 bases, with 20 bases left between them. The CDR3 sequence is 16 residues long. This chain's CDR3 is CASSLGSAPEVVGYTF. The CDR3 nucleotides are TGCGCCAGCAGCTTGGGATCCGCCCCGGAGGTGGTCGGCTACACCTTC.

About this clone itself: At one end, the junction sequence differs from germline, possibly due to a read error. The rearrangement joins TRBV7-2 to TRBJ1-2, with 7 bases lining up with TRBD1. The CDR3 is 14 residues long. Germline V gene sequence: CDR1 SGHTA, CDR2 FQGNSA. The CDR3 DNA is TGTGCCAGCACCTTAGACAGGGTGGTCTATGGCTACACCTTC. Translated: CASTLDRVVYGYTF. Together with reference TRBV7-2 and TRBJ1-2, the CDR3 gives the full variable domain: GAGVSQSPSNKVTEKGKDVELRCDPISGHTALYWYRQSLGQGLEFLIYFQGNSAPDKSGLPSDRFSAERTGGSVSTLTIQRTQQEDSAVYLCASTLDRVVYGYTFGSGTRLTVV.

In the case of this clone: The sample contains more than one DNA sequence encoding this CDR3. The rearrangement uses TRBV7-3 and TRBJ2-3, with a weak D call TRBD2 (6 bases). Germline CDR1 reads SGHTA; CDR2 reads FQGTGA. Trimming removed 5 bases at V and 1 base at J, with 10 bases between. The CDR3 is 14 amino acids. This CDR3 reads CASSPAGGTDTQYF. In DNA form, the CDR3 reads TGTGCCAGCAGCCCAGCGGGTGGCACAGATACGCAGTATTTT.

This clone turned up a few times. The chain carries TRBV7-9 and TRBJ1-3; D not certain. Trimming shortened V by 1 base and J by 0 bases, and 7 bases separated the two germline ends. The CDR3 spans 15 residues. The germline gives CDR1 SEHNR, CDR2 FQNEAQ (reference sequence). The CDR3 DNA follows: TGTGCCAGCAGCTTAGGGGCCAACTCTGGAAACACCATATATTTT. This gives the protein CASSLGANSGNTIYF.

CDR3 sequence: CASSLALAGVSEQFF. The CDR3 coding sequence is TGCGCCAGCAGCTTGGCACTAGCGGGAGTATCTGAGCAGTTCTTC. The chain recombines TRBV5-1 with TRBJ2-1, with 11 bases identical to TRBD2. This CDR3 has 15 amino acids. Per germline, CDR1 SGHRS and CDR2 YFSETQ. The ends lost 0 bases at V and 9 bases at J; junction bases unmatched: 5. The complete variable domain, with remaining parts taken from reference TRBV5-1 and TRBJ2-1, reads KAGVTQTPRYLIKTRGQQVTLSCSPISGHRSVSWYQQTPGQGLQFLFEYFSETQRNKGNFPGRFSGRQFSNSRSEMNVSTLELGDSALYLCASSLALAGVSEQFFGPGTRLTVL.

The chain uses TRBV6-1 and TRBJ1-1; maybe TRBD1 (6 bases). CDR3 length: 18 amino acids. Germline CDR1 reads MNHNS; CDR2 reads SASEGT. Trimming stripped 2 bases from V and 2 bases from J, with 21 bases between. Here the CDR3 DNA reads TGTGCCAGCAGTGAAAGGGGCGGTAGGGGACACCCTAACACTGAAGCTTTCTTT. Protein product: CASSERGGRGHPNTEAFF.

The chain is built from TRBV7-3 and TRBJ2-3; D call uncertain. This CDR3 spans 14 amino acids. V gave up 3 bases and J gave up 0 bases, with 7 bases separating them. CDR1 and CDR2 (germline): SGHTA, FQGTGA. The CDR3 DNA reads as TGTGCCAGCAGCTTCCTAGATAGCACAGATACGCAGTATTTT. Its protein is CASSFLDSTDTQYF.

The chain joins TRBV19 to TRBJ2-6; 10 bases line up with TRBD1. This CDR3 is 19 amino acids long. Germline trimming cut 4 bases from V and 2 bases from J; bases unmatched to any gene: 11. CDR1 is LNHDA and CDR2 is SQIVND in the germline V gene (reference sequence). The CDR3 reads CASSTSAGTGAAGANVLTF. The CDR3 bases are TGTGCCAGTAGTACCAGTGCGGGGACAGGGGCGGCTGGGGCCAACGTCCTGACTTTC.